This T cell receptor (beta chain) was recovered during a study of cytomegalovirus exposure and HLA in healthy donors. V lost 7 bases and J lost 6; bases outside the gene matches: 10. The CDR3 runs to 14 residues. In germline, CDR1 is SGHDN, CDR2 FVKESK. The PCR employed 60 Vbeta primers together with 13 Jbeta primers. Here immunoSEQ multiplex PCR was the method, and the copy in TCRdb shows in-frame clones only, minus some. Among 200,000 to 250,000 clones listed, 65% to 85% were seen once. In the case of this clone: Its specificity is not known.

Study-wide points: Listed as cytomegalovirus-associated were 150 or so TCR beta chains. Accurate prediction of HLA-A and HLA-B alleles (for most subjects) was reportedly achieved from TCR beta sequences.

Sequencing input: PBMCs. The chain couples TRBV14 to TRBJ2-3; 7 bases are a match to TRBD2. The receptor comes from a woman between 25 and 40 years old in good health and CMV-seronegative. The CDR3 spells CASNTGLSSDTQYF. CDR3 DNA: TGTGCCAGCAACACGGGACTAAGTTCCGATACGCAGTATTTT.